The T cell receptor (beta chain) described here comes from a study of blood T cell repertoires in COVID-19. The data were produced by immunoSEQ multiplex PCR, yet TCRdb's version contains in-frame clones alone and is incomplete. The sample carries 250,000 to 300,000 clones, 85% to 90% recorded once. The length of the CDR3 is 14 residues. Trimming took 6 bases from V and 2 from J, leaving 12 bases between them. Germline CDR1 is SGHTA and CDR2 is FQGNSA. The V gene is TRBV7-2, the J gene TRBJ2-3, with D perhaps matching TRBD2 (5 bases). This clonotype was obtained from a man in his forties or fifties who had recovered from COVID-19. Specimen: PBMCs or T cells enriched from blood (not recorded which). The CDR3 sequence: CASREASFTDTQYF. Here the CDR3 DNA reads TGTGCCAGCAGGGAGGCGAGTTTCACAGATACGCAGTATTTT.